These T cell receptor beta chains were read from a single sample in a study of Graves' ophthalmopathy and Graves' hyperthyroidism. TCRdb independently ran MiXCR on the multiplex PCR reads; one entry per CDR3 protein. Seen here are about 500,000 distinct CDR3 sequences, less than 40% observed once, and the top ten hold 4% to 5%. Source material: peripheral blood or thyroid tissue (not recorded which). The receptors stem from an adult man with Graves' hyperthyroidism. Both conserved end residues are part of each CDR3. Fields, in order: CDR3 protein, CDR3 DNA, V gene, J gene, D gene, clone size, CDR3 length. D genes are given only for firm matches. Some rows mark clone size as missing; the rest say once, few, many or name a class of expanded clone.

CDR3aa: CSARGGVGHNEQFF
CDR3nt: TGCAGTGCTAGGGGGGGGGTCGGGCACAATGAGCAGTTCTTC
v_gene: TRBV20-1
j_gene: TRBJ2-1
d_gene: TRBD2
abundance: -
len: 14

CDR3aa: CASSYSTGVYGYTF
CDR3nt: TGTGCCAGCAGCTATTCGACAGGGGTCTATGGCTACACCTTC
v_gene: TRBV7-2
j_gene: TRBJ1-2
d_gene: TRBD1
abundance: many
len: 14

CDR3aa: CASSSSQKGWFFNTEAFF
CDR3nt: TGTGCCAGTAGTTCGTCCCAGAAGGGTTGGTTTTTCAACACTGAAGCTTTCTTT
v_gene: TRBV19
j_gene: TRBJ1-1
d_gene: -
abundance: -
len: 18

CDR3aa: CASSSQQGGRDTEAFF
CDR3nt: TGCGCCAGCAGCTCCCAACAGGGGGGTCGTGACACTGAAGCTTTCTTT
v_gene: TRBV5-1
j_gene: TRBJ1-1
d_gene: TRBD1
abundance: -
len: 16

CDR3aa: CARDHDKSSYEQYF
CDR3nt: TGTGCTAGAGATCACGACAAGAGCTCCTACGAGCAGTACTTC
v_gene: TRBV10-3
j_gene: TRBJ2-7
d_gene: -
abundance: -
len: 14

CDR3aa: CASSVGHSGNTF
CDR3nt: TGTGCCAGCAGCGTGGGACACTCTGGAAACACCTTC
v_gene: TRBV7-2
j_gene: TRBJ1-2
d_gene: -
abundance: -
len: 12

CDR3aa: CSVGQVSNQPQHF
CDR3nt: TGCAGCGTTGGACAGGTTAGCAATCAGCCCCAGCATTTT
v_gene: TRBV29-1
j_gene: TRBJ1-5
d_gene: -
abundance: many
len: 13

CDR3aa: CASSRTGSTTGELFF
CDR3nt: TGTGCCAGCAGCCGGACAGGGTCTACCACCGGGGAGCTGTTTTTT
v_gene: TRBV9
j_gene: TRBJ2-2
d_gene: TRBD1
abundance: many
len: 15

CDR3aa: CAISESSGGLDEKLFF
CDR3nt: TGTGCCATCAGTGAGTCGTCCGGGGGGTTGGATGAAAAACTGTTTTTT
v_gene: TRBV10-3
j_gene: TRBJ1-4
d_gene: -
abundance: -
len: 16

CDR3aa: CASSTYTVLYGYTF
CDR3nt: TGTGCCAGCAGCACCTATACAGTGCTCTATGGCTACACCTTC
v_gene: TRBV9
j_gene: TRBJ1-2
d_gene: -
abundance: many
len: 14

CDR3aa: CASSPLAGQGKHEQYF
CDR3nt: TGTGCCAGCTCACCACTCGCGGGACAGGGGAAGCACGAGCAGTACTTC
v_gene: TRBV5-6
j_gene: TRBJ2-7
d_gene: TRBD1
abundance: few
len: 16

CDR3aa: CASSLYSLAGGDIQYF
CDR3nt: TGTGCCAGCAGCTTGTATTCCCTAGCGGGAGGGGACATTCAGTACTTC
v_gene: TRBV7-9
j_gene: TRBJ2-4
d_gene: TRBD2
abundance: -
len: 16

CDR3aa: CASTSYPGRGYEQYF
CDR3nt: TGTGCCAGCACTTCCTACCCGGGGCGGGGATACGAGCAGTACTTC
v_gene: TRBV2
j_gene: TRBJ2-7
d_gene: -
abundance: -
len: 15

CDR3aa: CATSNGQGPAHEQYF
CDR3nt: TGTGCCACCAGCAATGGACAGGGGCCAGCCCACGAGCAGTACTTC
v_gene: TRBV15
j_gene: TRBJ2-7
d_gene: TRBD1
abundance: many
len: 15

CDR3aa: CSVDLGRNTEAFF
CDR3nt: TGCAGCGTTGATCTCGGACGGAACACTGAAGCTTTCTTT
v_gene: TRBV29-1
j_gene: TRBJ1-1
d_gene: -
abundance: -
len: 13

CDR3aa: CSAEGDGRSNSPLHF
CDR3nt: TGCAGTGCTGAAGGGGACGGGAGGAGTAATTCACCCCTCCACTTT
v_gene: TRBV20-1
j_gene: TRBJ1-6
d_gene: -
abundance: few
len: 15

CDR3aa: CASSPINRGERNYEQYF
CDR3nt: TGTGCCAGCAGCCCGATAAACAGGGGGGAAAGAAACTACGAGCAGTACTTC
v_gene: TRBV11-2
j_gene: TRBJ2-7
d_gene: TRBD1
abundance: few
len: 17

CDR3aa: CASSLEGGSSYNEQFF
CDR3nt: TGTGCCAGCAGCTTAGAGGGGGGGAGCTCCTACAATGAGCAGTTCTTC
v_gene: TRBV7-9
j_gene: TRBJ2-1
d_gene: -
abundance: -
len: 16

CDR3aa: CAWSMTGSSSYEQYF
CDR3nt: TGTGCCTGGAGTATGACAGGGTCAAGCTCCTACGAGCAGTACTTC
v_gene: TRBV19
j_gene: TRBJ2-7
d_gene: TRBD1
abundance: -
len: 15

CDR3aa: CASSPPNSPLHF
CDR3nt: TGTGCCAGCAGCCCGCCGAATTCACCCCTCCACTTT
v_gene: TRBV7-2
j_gene: TRBJ1-6
d_gene: -
abundance: once
len: 12

CDR3aa: CAISLTGGGNTEKLFF
CDR3nt: TGTGCCATCAGTCTAACAGGGGGCGGGAACACTGAAAAACTGTTTTTT
v_gene: TRBV10-3
j_gene: TRBJ1-4
d_gene: TRBD1
abundance: -
len: 16

CDR3aa: CASSFLAGVDTQYF
CDR3nt: TGTGCCAGCAGCTTCCTAGCGGGAGTCGATACGCAGTATTTT
v_gene: TRBV7-3
j_gene: TRBJ2-3
d_gene: TRBD2
abundance: -
len: 14

CDR3aa: CASTGDRGYGTEAFF
CDR3nt: TGTGCCAGCACCGGTGACAGGGGGTACGGAACTGAAGCTTTCTTT
v_gene: TRBV7-8
j_gene: TRBJ1-1
d_gene: TRBD1
abundance: many
len: 15

CDR3aa: CASSIRQVAEAFF
CDR3nt: TGTGCCAGCAGCATTCGACAGGTCGCGGAAGCTTTCTTT
v_gene: TRBV11-2
j_gene: TRBJ1-1
d_gene: -
abundance: many
len: 13

CDR3aa: CASSLMLAASYEQYF
CDR3nt: TGTGCCAGCAGCTTAATGCTAGCGGCCTCCTACGAGCAGTACTTC
v_gene: TRBV7-6
j_gene: TRBJ2-7
d_gene: TRBD2
abundance: many
len: 15

CDR3aa: CAISGHSRSGGEQYF
CDR3nt: TGTGCCATCAGTGGACACTCCCGGTCGGGGGGCGAGCAGTACTTC
v_gene: TRBV10-3
j_gene: TRBJ2-7
d_gene: TRBD2
abundance: many
len: 15